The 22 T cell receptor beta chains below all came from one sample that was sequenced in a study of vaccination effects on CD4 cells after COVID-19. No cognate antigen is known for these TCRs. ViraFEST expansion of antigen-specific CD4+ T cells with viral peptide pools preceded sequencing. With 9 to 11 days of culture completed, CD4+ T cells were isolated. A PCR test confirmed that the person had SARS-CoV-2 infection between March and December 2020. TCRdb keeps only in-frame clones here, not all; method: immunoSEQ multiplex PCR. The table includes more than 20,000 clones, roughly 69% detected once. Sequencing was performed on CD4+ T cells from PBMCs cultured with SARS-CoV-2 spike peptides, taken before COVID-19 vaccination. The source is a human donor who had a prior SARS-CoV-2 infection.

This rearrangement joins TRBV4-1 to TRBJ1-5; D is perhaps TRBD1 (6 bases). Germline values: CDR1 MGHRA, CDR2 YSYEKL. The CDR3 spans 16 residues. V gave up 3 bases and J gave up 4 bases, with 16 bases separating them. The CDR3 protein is CASSQSYVRGNQPQHF. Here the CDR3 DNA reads TGCGCCAGCAGCCAGAGCTACGTAAGGGGGAATCAGCCCCAGCATTTT.

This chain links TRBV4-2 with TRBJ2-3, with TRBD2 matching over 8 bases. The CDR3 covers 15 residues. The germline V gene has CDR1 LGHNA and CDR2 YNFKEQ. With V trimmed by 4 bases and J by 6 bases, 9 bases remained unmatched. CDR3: CASSRRGREGDTQYF. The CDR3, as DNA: TGTGCCAGCAGCCGGAGGGGACGGGAGGGGGATACGCAGTATTTT.

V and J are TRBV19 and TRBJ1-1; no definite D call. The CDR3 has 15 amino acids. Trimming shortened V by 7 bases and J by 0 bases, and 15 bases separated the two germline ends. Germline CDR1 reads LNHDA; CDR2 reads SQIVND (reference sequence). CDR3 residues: CASNPEDGVNTEAFF. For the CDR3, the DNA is TGTGCCAGTAACCCTGAGGACGGAGTGAACACTGAAGCTTTCTTT.

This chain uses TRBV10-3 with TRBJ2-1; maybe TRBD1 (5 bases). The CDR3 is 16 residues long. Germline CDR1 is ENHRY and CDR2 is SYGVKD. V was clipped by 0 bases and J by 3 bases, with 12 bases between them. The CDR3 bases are TGTGCCATCAGTGAGTCGGGCGTGGGGCGCTACAATGAGCAGTTCTTC. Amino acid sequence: CAISESGVGRYNEQFF.

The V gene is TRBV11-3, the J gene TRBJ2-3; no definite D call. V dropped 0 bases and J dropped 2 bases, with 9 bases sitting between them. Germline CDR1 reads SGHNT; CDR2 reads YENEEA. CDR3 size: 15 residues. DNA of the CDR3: TGTGCCAGCAGCTTAGATCCCACTACCACAGATACGCAGTATTTT. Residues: CASSLDPTTTDTQYF.

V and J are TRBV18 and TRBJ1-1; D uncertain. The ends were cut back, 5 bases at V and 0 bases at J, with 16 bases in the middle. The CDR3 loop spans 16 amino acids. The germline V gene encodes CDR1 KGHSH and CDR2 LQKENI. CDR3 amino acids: CASSSTYSHLNTEAFF. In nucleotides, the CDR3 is TGTGCCAGCTCATCCACTTACTCGCATTTGAACACTGAAGCTTTCTTT.

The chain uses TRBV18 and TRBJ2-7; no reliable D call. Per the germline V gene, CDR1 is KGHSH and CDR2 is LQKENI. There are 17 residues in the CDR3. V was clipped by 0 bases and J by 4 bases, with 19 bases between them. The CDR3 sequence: CASSPPESVSGSYEQYF. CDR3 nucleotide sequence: TGTGCCAGCTCACCACCGGAGTCAGTAAGTGGGTCATACGAGCAGTACTTC. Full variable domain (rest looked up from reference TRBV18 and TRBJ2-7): NAGVMQNPRHLVRRRGQEARLRCSPMKGHSHVYWYRQLPEEGLKFMVYLQKENIIDESGMPKERFSAEFPKEGPSILRIQQVVRGDSAAYFCASSPPESVSGSYEQYFGPGTRLTVT.

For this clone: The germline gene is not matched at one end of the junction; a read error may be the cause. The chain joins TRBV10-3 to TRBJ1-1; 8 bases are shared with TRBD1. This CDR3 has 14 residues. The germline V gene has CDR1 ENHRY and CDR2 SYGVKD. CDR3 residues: CAITEDREGTEAFF. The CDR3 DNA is TGTGCCATCACTGAGGACAGGGAGGGGACTGAAGCTTTCTTT.

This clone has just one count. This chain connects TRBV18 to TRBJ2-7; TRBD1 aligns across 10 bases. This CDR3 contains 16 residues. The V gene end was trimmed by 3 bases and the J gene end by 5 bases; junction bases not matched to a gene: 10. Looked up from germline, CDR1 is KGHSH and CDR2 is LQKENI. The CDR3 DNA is TGTGCCAGCTCACCTCTATCCGGGACAGGGGAAAACGAGCAGTACTTC. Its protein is CASSPLSGTGENEQYF.

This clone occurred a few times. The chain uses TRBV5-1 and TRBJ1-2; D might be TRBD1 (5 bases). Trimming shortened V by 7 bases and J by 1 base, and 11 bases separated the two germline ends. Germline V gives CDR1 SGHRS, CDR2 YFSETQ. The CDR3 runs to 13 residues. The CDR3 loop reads CASSPGVNYGYTF. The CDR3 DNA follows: TGCGCCAGCTCCCCGGGGGTTAACTATGGCTACACCTTC.

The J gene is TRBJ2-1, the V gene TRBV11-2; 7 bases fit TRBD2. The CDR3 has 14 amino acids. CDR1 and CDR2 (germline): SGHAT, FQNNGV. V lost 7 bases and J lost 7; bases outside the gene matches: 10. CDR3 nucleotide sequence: TGTGCCAGCACCCAGAGAAGTAGCGGGAATGAGCAGTTCTTC. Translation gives CASTQRSSGNEQFF. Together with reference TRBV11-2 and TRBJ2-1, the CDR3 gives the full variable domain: EAGVAQSPRYKIIEKRQSVAFWCNPISGHATLYWYQQILGQGPKLLIQFQNNGVVDDSQLPKDRFSAERLKGVDSTLKIQPAKLEDSAVYLCASTQRSSGNEQFFGPGTRLTVL.

The CDR3 loop reads CASSPILLLTPSYNEQFF. The CDR3 bases are TGTGCCAGCAGCCCTATACTGCTGCTGACCCCCTCCTACAATGAGCAGTTCTTC. This rearrangement joins TRBV7-2 to TRBJ2-1, with D uncertain. Germline CDR1 and CDR2: SGHTA and FQGNSA. The CDR3 is 18 amino acids. Trimming left V 5 bases short and J 0 bases short, with 20 bases between.

The CDR3 is CASSTGTPLGEQYF. The DNA of the CDR3 is TGTGCCAGCTCGACCGGGACACCCCTTGGGGAGCAGTACTTC. The chain is built from TRBV18 and TRBJ2-7, with a tentative D call TRBD1 (6 bases). The CDR3 totals 14 residues. V lost 6 bases to trimming and J lost 7 bases, with 19 bases between them. The V gene's germline CDR1 is KGHSH and CDR2 LQKENI.

DNA of the CDR3: TGCGCCAGCAGCCAAAAGAAACAGGGGTTTCGCCAGAACACCGGGGAGCTGTTTTTT. This sequence encodes CASSQKKQGFRQNTGELFF. The V call is TRBV4-1, the J call TRBJ2-2, with 7 bases matching TRBD1. CDR3 size: 19 residues. Germline values: CDR1 MGHRA, CDR2 YSYEKL. Trimming removed 2 bases from V and 1 base from J; junction bases left unmatched: 13.

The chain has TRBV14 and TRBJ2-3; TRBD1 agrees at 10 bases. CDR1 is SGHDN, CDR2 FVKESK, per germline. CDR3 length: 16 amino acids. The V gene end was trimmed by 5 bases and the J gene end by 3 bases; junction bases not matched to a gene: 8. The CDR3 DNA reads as TGTGCCAGCAGCACCCGTGGACAGGGGGGAACAGATACGCAGTATTTT. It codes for CASSTRGQGGTDTQYF.

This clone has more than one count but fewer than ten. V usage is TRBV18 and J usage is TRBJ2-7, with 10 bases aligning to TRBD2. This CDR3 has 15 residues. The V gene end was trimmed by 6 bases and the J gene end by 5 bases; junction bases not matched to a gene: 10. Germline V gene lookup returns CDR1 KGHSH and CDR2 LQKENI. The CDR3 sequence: CASSLLAGAPHEQYF. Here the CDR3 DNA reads TGTGCCAGCTCCCTCCTAGCGGGAGCCCCCCACGAGCAGTACTTC.

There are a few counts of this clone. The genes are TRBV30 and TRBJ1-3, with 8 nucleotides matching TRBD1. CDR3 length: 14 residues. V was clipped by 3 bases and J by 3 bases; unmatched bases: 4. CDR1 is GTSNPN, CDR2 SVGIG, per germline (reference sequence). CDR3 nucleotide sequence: TGTGCCTGGAGCCCAGACAGGGGTGGAAACACCATATATTTT. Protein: CAWSPDRGGNTIYF.

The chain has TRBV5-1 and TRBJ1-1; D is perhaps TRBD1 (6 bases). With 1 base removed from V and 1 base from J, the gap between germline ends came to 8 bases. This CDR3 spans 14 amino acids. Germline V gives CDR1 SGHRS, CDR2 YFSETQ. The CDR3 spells CASSLSTGNTEAFF. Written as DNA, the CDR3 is TGCGCCAGCAGCTTGTCGACAGGGAACACTGAAGCTTTCTTT.

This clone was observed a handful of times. CDR3 DNA sequence: TGTGCCAGCAGACGAGGACAGGGTTTGTCGCATACGCAGTATTTT. This encodes CASRRGQGLSHTQYF. This rearrangement joins TRBV7-2 to TRBJ2-3; TRBD1 agrees at 8 bases. Germline lookup yields CDR1 SGHTA and CDR2 FQGNSA. The V and J ends lost 6 bases and 7 bases, in that order; junction bases with no gene match: 12. This CDR3 has 15 residues.

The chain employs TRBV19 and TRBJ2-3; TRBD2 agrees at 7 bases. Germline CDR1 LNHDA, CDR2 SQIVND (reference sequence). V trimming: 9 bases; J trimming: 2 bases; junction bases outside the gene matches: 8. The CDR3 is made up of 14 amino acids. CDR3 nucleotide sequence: TGTGCCAGCCAACCGGGACTACTCACAGATACGCAGTATTTT. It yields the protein CASQPGLLTDTQYF.

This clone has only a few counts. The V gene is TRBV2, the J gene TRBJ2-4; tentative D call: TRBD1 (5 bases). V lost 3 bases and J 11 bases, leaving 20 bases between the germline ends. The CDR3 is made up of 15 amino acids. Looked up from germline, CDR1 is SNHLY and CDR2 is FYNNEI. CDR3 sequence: CASSESRGRSGVQYF. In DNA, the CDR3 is TGTGCCAGCAGTGAGTCAAGGGGTCGTTCTGGAGTTCAGTACTTC. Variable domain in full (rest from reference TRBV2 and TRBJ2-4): EPEVTQTPSHQVTQMGQEVILRCVPISNHLYFYWYRQILGQKVEFLVSFYNNEISEKSEIFDDQFSVERPDGSNFTLKIRSTKLEDSAMYFCASSESRGRSGVQYFGAGTRLSVL.

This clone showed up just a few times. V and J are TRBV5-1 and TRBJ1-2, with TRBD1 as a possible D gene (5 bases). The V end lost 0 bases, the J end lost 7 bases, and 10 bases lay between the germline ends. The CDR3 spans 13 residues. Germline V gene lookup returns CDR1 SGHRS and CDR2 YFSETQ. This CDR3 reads CASSLEGSGGYTF. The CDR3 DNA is TGCGCCAGCAGCTTGGAGGGGTCGGGTGGCTACACCTTC.